This entry lists 27 T cell receptor beta chains sequenced from one sample in a study of shared clonotypes between healthy human individuals (dated by TCRdb to about 2020). The library relied on the immunoSEQ multiplex PCR assay. TCRdb provides this immuneACCESS table in a form limited to in-frame rearrangements. Some clones are lacking; in checked studies, under half of them reflect an unresolved V gene, and why the rest are absent is not known. The sample contains about 680,000 clones, roughly 73% of them found a single time. The top ten clonotypes cover around 1.8% of the sample. Sequences were obtained from memory CD4+ T cells sorted from blood. In light of the paper, this sample's cell subset or site label describes: CD45RA-negative fraction. These receptors came from a woman between 25 and 40 years old in good health.

The V gene is TRBV7-9, the J gene TRBJ2-1; 11 nucleotides match TRBD2. The length of the CDR3 is 17 residues. The germline gives CDR1 SEHNR, CDR2 FQNEAQ (reference sequence). After removal of 3 bases from V and 4 bases from J, the junction contained 8 bases not matched to a gene. The CDR3 spells CASSFRLAGGGYNEQFF. The CDR3 nucleotides read TGTGCCAGCAGCTTTCGATTAGCGGGAGGGGGATACAATGAGCAGTTCTTC.

This chain joins TRBV5-1 and TRBJ2-7; D gene unclear. The CDR3 consists of 11 residues. Germline V lookup: CDR1 SGHRS, CDR2 YFSETQ. Deletions cut 2 bases from V and 2 bases from J, with 2 bases between. CDR3 in DNA: TGCGCCAGCAGCTTCGCCTACGAGCAGTACTTC. Protein: CASSFAYEQYF.

On this clone: The sample holds other DNA sequences that translate to the same CDR3. The chain carries TRBV5-4 and TRBJ2-1; D is tentatively TRBD1 or TRBD2 (5 bases each). V was clipped by 3 bases and J by 0 bases, with 10 bases between them. Germline CDR1 and CDR2: SGHNT and YYREEE (reference sequence). The CDR3 runs to 15 residues. Here the CDR3 reads CASSSGTSSYNEQFF. The CDR3 DNA reads TGTGCCAGCAGCTCCGGGACGAGCTCCTACAATGAGCAGTTCTTC.

The chain uses TRBV7-3 and TRBJ2-4; D call uncertain. CDR3 length: 14 residues. V lost 5 bases, J lost 0 bases, and 8 bases lay in between. In germline, CDR1 is SGHTA, CDR2 FQGTGA. As DNA, the CDR3 is TGTGCCAGCAGCGTGATACAAGCCAAAAACATTCAGTACTTC. As protein: CASSVIQAKNIQYF.

The chain has TRBV28 and TRBJ1-5; weak D call: TRBD1 (6 bases). Germline assignment: CDR1 MDHEN and CDR2 SYDVKM. The V end was cut by 6 bases, the J end by 9 bases, with 21 bases between. The CDR3 loop spans 15 amino acids. The CDR3 region is CASRMGGRGVRPQHF. CDR3 nucleotide sequence: TGTGCCAGCAGGATGGGGGGGCGCGGGGTCCGGCCCCAGCATTTT.

The V call is TRBV6-5, the J call TRBJ2-7; TRBD1 aligns across 9 bases. CDR1 MNHEY and CDR2 SVGAGI come from the germline V gene. The CDR3 has 12 amino acids. The ends lost 6 bases at V and 12 bases at J; junction bases unmatched: 9. CDR3 nucleotide sequence: TGTGCCAGCAGATACCTACAGGGGGCCTTGTACTTC. Translated: CASRYLQGALYF.

This clone appeared a few times. This chain uses TRBV28 with TRBJ1-2; D might be TRBD1 (5 bases). Germline CDR1 reads MDHEN; CDR2 reads SYDVKM. Trimming removed 6 bases at V and 4 bases at J, with 21 bases between. This CDR3 contains 16 residues. The CDR3 region has the DNA TGTGCCAGCAGGCGGACAACCGCCTCGGGCCTCTATGGCTACACCTTC. It codes for CASRRTTASGLYGYTF.

This clone was seen a handful of times. The rearrangement links TRBV5-5 to TRBJ2-2; D unclear. V lost 7 bases to trimming and J lost 7 bases, with 11 bases between them. The CDR3 has 12 residues. The germline V gene encodes CDR1 SGHKS and CDR2 YYEKEE (reference sequence). The chain's CDR3 is CASFPFGGELFF. The DNA of the CDR3 is TGTGCCAGCTTCCCCTTTGGCGGGGAGCTGTTTTTT.

The chain carries TRBV14 and TRBJ2-7; D is unresolved. From germline, CDR1 is SGHDN and CDR2 FVKESK. The CDR3 length is 13 residues. The V gene lost 1 base and the J gene lost 0 bases, with 4 bases spanning the gap. CDR3 bases: TGTGCCAGCAGCCAAGTCAACTCCTACGAGCAGTACTTC. It specifies CASSQVNSYEQYF.

The rearrangement uses TRBV18 and TRBJ1-5; a weak D match, TRBD1 (6 bases). The V and J ends lost 5 bases and 4 bases respectively, with 12 bases between them. This CDR3 has 14 residues. Germline V CDR1 and CDR2: KGHSH, LQKENI. CDR3 bases: TGTGCCAGCTCAATGACAGGAGCAAATCAGCCCCAGCATTTT. Translating gives CASSMTGANQPQHF.

The chain uses TRBV5-1 and TRBJ2-7; 10 nucleotides match TRBD1. V trimming: 2 bases; J trimming: 9 bases; junction bases outside the gene matches: 5. Germline loops: CDR1 SGHRS, CDR2 YFSETQ. The CDR3 length is 13 residues. The CDR3 sequence is CASSLDRGRVQYF. The CDR3 DNA sequence: TGCGCCAGCAGCTTAGACAGGGGGCGCGTGCAGTACTTC.

This chain joins TRBV4-1 and TRBJ1-4, with 9 bases fitting TRBD1. The CDR3 length is 16 residues. The V gene end was trimmed by 1 base and the J gene end by 2 bases; junction bases not matched to a gene: 2. Germline V lookup: CDR1 MGHRA, CDR2 YSYEKL. The CDR3: CASSQGGQGTNEKLFF. CDR3 nucleotide sequence: TGCGCCAGCAGCCAAGGAGGACAGGGGACTAATGAAAAACTGTTTTTT.

The rearrangement uses TRBV11-2 and TRBJ2-7; possibly TRBD2 for D (6 bases). V was pared by 0 bases and J by 1 base, with 7 bases between. The CDR3 sequence is 14 residues long. The germline V gene has CDR1 SGHAT and CDR2 FQNNGV. CDR3: CASSLDAGSYEQYF. DNA for the CDR3: TGTGCCAGCAGCTTAGACGCGGGGTCCTACGAGCAGTACTTC.

The chain recombines TRBV30 with TRBJ2-7, with D possibly being TRBD1 or TRBD2 (6 bases each). This CDR3 contains 12 residues. V was cut by 1 base and J by 7 bases, with 11 bases left in between. CDR1 is GTSNPN and CDR2 is SVGIG in the germline V gene (reference sequence). The CDR3: CAWSGGASEQYF. CDR3 coding DNA: TGTGCCTGGAGTGGGGGGGCGTCGGAGCAGTACTTC.

The CDR3 DNA reads TGTGCCAGCAGCTCCATCACCGACAGGGCGGGCACCGGGGAGCTGTTTTTT. Amino acid sequence: CASSSITDRAGTGELFF. The chain is built from TRBV11-2 and TRBJ2-2, with 7 bases aligning to TRBD1. Germline CDR1 and CDR2: SGHAT and FQNNGV. Trimming took 4 bases from V and 4 from J; bases not matched to a gene: 12. This CDR3 has 17 amino acids.

This rearrangement joins TRBV7-9 to TRBJ2-1, with no clear D. V was trimmed by 3 bases and J by 8 bases, leaving 17 bases between them. The CDR3 contains 15 residues. Per germline, CDR1 SEHNR and CDR2 FQNEAQ (reference sequence). CDR3 sequence reads: CASSFWAGRFDEQFF. CDR3 bases: TGTGCCAGCAGCTTTTGGGCAGGCCGGTTTGATGAGCAGTTCTTC.

This clone has only a few counts. V is TRBV23-1 and J is TRBJ2-7; D is undetermined. TRBV23-1 is reported as an ORF; its role is uncertain. The V gene lost 2 bases and the J gene lost 1 base, with 6 bases spanning the gap. The CDR3 extends over 13 amino acids. CDR3 sequence (DNA): TGCGCCAGCAGTCAAGTTTCTTCCTACGAGCAGTACTTC. Translated: CASSQVSSYEQYF.

The chain employs TRBV5-4 and TRBJ1-2; tentative D call: TRBD1 (5 bases). The germline V and J ends were trimmed by 4 bases and 5 bases, with 9 bases remaining between them. CDR1 SGHNT and CDR2 YYREEE come from the germline V gene (reference sequence). The CDR3 sequence is 12 residues long. This CDR3 is CASSLGVYGYTF. The CDR3 DNA reads as TGTGCCAGCAGCCTGGGGGTATATGGCTACACCTTC.

V usage is TRBV7-9 and J usage is TRBJ1-2; a weak D match, TRBD1 (5 bases). V was pared by 3 bases and J by 4 bases, with 9 bases between. The CDR3 has 13 amino acids. Germline V lookup: CDR1 SEHNR, CDR2 FQNEAQ (reference sequence). CDR3 sequence reads: CASSFGGLYGYTF. The DNA for the CDR3 is TGTGCCAGCAGCTTCGGGGGACTCTATGGCTACACCTTC. The full variable domain, rest sourced from reference TRBV7-9 and TRBJ1-2, is DTGVSQNPRHKITKRGQNVTFRCDPISEHNRLYWYRQTLGQGPEFLTYFQNEAQLEKSRLLSDRFSAERPKGSFSTLEIQRTEQGDSAMYLCASSFGGLYGYTFGSGTRLTVV.

The chain uses TRBV30 and TRBJ1-3; D call uncertain. Per germline, CDR1 GTSNPN and CDR2 SVGIG (reference sequence). CDR3 length equals 16 residues. The ends were cut back, 3 bases at V and 1 base at J, with 16 bases in the middle. The CDR3 DNA is TGTGCCTGGAGGGCGGGCAGCTGGTATTCTGGAAACACCATATATTTT. It codes for CAWRAGSWYSGNTIYF.

This clone was seen only once. This rearrangement joins TRBV27 to TRBJ2-1, with TRBD2 matching 9 bases. The trim removed 2 bases at V and 8 bases at J, leaving 10 bases unmatched. CDR3 length: 16 residues. Germline CDR1 is MNHEY and CDR2 is SMNVEV (reference sequence). The CDR3 region has the DNA TGTGCCAGCAGTTTACGATTAGCGGGAGATTTCGATGAGCAGTTCTTC. This gives the protein CASSLRLAGDFDEQFF.

The chain recombines TRBV5-1 with TRBJ2-1; 12 bases map to TRBD2. The CDR3 length is 15 residues. Trimming took 4 bases from V and 5 from J; bases not matched to a gene: 4. CDR1 and CDR2 from the germline V gene are SGHRS and YFSETQ. CDR3 in DNA: TGCGCCAGCAGCGCAACTAGCGGGGGGCACAATGAGCAGTTCTTC. Translation: CASSATSGGHNEQFF. Filled out from reference TRBV5-1 and TRBJ2-1, the complete variable domain reads KAGVTQTPRYLIKTRGQQVTLSCSPISGHRSVSWYQQTPGQGLQFLFEYFSETQRNKGNFPGRFSGRQFSNSRSEMNVSTLELGDSALYLCASSATSGGHNEQFFGPGTRLTVL.

This chain's CDR3 is CASSRGGTVRGGELFF. The CDR3 region has the DNA TGTGCCAGCTCACGTGGAGGGACGGTACGAGGAGGGGAGCTGTTTTTT. The V call is TRBV18, the J call TRBJ2-2; maybe TRBD2 (6 bases). The V gene's germline CDR1 is KGHSH and CDR2 LQKENI. V was trimmed by 4 bases and J by 8 bases, leaving 20 bases between them. CDR3 length: 16 amino acids. The complete variable domain, with remaining parts taken from reference TRBV18 and TRBJ2-2, reads NAGVMQNPRHLVRRRGQEARLRCSPMKGHSHVYWYRQLPEEGLKFMVYLQKENIIDESGMPKERFSAEFPKEGPSILRIQQVVRGDSAAYFCASSRGGTVRGGELFFGEGSRLTVL.

This clone appeared a few times. This chain links TRBV19 with TRBJ1-2; the D is unclear. V shed 5 bases and J shed 5 bases, with 12 bases lying between them. The length of the CDR3 is 13 residues. Germline assignment: CDR1 LNHDA and CDR2 SQIVND (reference sequence). The CDR3 sequence is CASSVFGEYGYTF. CDR3 nucleotides: TGTGCCAGTAGTGTTTTTGGAGAGTATGGCTACACCTTC.

This chain connects TRBV25-1 to TRBJ1-1, with D maybe TRBD1 (5 bases). From germline, CDR1 is MGHDK and CDR2 SYGVNS. V was pared by 1 base and J by 8 bases, with 20 bases between. The CDR3 runs 16 residues. The CDR3 protein is CASSELGTGRKDEAFF. The CDR3 DNA reads as TGTGCCAGCAGTGAATTGGGGACGGGTAGGAAAGACGAAGCTTTCTTT.

The chain is built from TRBV19 and TRBJ2-2, with D possibly being TRBD1 (6 bases). The V gene's germline CDR1 is LNHDA and CDR2 SQIVND (reference sequence). The V end was cut by 5 bases, the J end by 5 bases, with 9 bases between. CDR3 length: 13 residues. The CDR3 here is CASSAQGTGELFF. The CDR3, as DNA: TGTGCCAGTAGTGCGCAGGGGACCGGGGAGCTGTTTTTT.

This chain uses TRBV5-1 with TRBJ1-1; no clear D. Germline CDR1 reads SGHRS; CDR2 reads YFSETQ. The V gene lost 4 bases and the J gene lost 1 base, with 11 bases spanning the gap. The CDR3 length is 14 residues. Written as DNA, the CDR3 is TGCGCCAGCAGCCTCTGGAGAGGGAACACTGAAGCTTTCTTT. It yields the protein CASSLWRGNTEAFF.